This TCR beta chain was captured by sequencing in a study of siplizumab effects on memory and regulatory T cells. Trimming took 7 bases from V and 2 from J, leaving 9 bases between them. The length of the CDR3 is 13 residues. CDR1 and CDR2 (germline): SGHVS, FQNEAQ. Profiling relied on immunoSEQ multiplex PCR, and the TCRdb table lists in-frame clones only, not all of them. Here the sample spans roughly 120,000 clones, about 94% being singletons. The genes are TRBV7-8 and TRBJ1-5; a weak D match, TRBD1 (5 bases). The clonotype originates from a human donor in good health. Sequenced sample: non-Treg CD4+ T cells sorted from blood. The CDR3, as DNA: TGTGCCAGCATCAGGGATGGCAATCAGCCCCAGCATTTT. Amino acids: CASIRDGNQPQHF.